This TCR beta chain was recorded in a study of blood T cells in healthy people across ages. Points from the study as a whole: When set beside aged donors, long-lived donors presented more naive CD4+ cells and higher diversity.

Drawing of peripheral blood yielded about 10 milliliters from each donor. Every sample gave at least 5.5 micrograms of total RNA when it was extracted. As to this clonotype: Its antigen remains unknown.

With a J-beta primer mix and a sample-barcoded 5' primer, a second PCR ran 7 to 11 cycles. TCRdb reprocessed the 5' RACE reads via MiXCR and lists one record per CDR3 protein. The table has about 720,000 distinct CDR3 sequences, more than 20% seen once. This sample was also put to use in a study of T cells of mothers and their children. That study reports: Sequencing got over 8 million TCR beta CDR3 reads from each mother and roughly 2.7 million from each child.

The sequenced material came from blood. This sequence was found in a boy younger than 18 in good health.

The CDR3 spells CASSLRQNKNGAQYF. CDR3 in DNA: TGCGCCAGCAGCTTGAGACAGAACAAGAATGGGGCCCAGTACTTC. The chain recombines TRBV5-1 with TRBJ2-5; D is perhaps TRBD1 (5 bases). V lost 1 base, J lost 9 bases, and 19 bases lay in between. Germline loops: CDR1 SGHRS, CDR2 YFSETQ. This CDR3 comprises 15 residues.